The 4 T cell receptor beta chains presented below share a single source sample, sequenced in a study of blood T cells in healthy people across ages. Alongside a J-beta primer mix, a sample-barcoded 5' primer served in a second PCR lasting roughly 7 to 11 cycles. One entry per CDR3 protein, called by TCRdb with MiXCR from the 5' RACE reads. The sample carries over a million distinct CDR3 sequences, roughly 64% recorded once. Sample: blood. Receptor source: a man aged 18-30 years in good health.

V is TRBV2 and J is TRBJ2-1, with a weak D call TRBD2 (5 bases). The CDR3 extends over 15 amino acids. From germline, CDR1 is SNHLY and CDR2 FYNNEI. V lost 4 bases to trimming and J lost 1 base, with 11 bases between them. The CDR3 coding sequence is TGTGCCAGCAGTGTGATGCGGACTTCCTACAATGAGCAGTTCTTC. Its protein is CASSVMRTSYNEQFF.

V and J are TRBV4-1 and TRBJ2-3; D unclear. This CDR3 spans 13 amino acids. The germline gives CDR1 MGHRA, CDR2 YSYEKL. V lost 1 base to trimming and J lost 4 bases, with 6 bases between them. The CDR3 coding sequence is TGCGCCAGCAGCCAAGTCGACCCAGATACGCAGTATTTT. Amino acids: CASSQVDPDTQYF.

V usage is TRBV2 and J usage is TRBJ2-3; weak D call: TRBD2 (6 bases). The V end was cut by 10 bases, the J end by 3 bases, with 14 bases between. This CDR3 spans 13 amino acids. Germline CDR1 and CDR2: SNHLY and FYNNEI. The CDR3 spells CAIQTSSTDTQYF. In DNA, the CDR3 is TGTGCCATCCAGACTAGTAGTACAGATACGCAGTATTTT. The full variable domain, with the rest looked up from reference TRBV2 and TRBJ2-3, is EPEVTQTPSHQVTQMGQEVILRCVPISNHLYFYWYRQILGQKVEFLVSFYNNEISEKSEIFDDQFSVERPDGSNFTLKIRSTKLEDSAMYFCAIQTSSTDTQYFGPGTRLTVL.

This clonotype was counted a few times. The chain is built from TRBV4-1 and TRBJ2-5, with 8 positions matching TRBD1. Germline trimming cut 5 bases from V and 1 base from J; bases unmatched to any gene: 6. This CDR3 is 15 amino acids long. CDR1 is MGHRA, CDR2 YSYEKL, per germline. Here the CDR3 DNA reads TGCGCCAGCAGCATGGGGACAGGAGTCCAAGAGACCCAGTACTTC. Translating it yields CASSMGTGVQETQYF.